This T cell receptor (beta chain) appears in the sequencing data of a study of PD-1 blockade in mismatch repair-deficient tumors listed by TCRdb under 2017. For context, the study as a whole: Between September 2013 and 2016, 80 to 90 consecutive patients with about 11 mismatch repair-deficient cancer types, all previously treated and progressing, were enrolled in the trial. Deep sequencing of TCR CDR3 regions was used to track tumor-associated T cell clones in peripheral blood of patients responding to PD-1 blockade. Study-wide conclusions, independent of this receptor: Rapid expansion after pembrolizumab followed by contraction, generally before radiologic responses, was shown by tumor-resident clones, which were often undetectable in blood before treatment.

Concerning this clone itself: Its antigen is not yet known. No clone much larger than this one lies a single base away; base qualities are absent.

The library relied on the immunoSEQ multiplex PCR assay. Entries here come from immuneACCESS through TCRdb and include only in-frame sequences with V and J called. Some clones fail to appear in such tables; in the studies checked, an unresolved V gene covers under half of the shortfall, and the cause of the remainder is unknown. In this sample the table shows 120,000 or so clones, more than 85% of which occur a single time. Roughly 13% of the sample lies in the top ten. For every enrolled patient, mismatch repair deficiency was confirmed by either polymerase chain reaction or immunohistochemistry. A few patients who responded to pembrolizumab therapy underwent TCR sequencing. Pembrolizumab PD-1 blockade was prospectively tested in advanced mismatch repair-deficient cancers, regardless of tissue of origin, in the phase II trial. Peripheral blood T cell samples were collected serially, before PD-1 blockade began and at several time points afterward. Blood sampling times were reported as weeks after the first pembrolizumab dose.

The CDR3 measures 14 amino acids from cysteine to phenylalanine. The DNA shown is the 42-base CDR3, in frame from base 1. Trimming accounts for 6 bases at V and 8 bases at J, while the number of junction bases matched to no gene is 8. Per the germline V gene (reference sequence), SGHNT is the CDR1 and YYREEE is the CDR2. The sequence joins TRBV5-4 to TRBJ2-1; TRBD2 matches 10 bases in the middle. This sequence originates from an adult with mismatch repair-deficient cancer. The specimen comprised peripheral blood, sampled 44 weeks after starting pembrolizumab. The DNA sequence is TGTGCCAGCACCGAAGCGGGAGGGGTGGATGAGCAGTTCTTC. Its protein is CASTEAGGVDEQFF.